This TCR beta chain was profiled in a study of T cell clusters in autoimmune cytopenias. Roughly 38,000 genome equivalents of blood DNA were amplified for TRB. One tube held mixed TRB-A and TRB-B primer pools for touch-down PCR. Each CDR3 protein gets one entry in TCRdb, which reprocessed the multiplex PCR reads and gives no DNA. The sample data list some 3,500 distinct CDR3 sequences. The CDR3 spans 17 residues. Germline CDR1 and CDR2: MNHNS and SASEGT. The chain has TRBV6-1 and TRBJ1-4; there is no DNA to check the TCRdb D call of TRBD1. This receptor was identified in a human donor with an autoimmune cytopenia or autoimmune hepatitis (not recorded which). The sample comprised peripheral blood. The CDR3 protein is CASSEFGTAFPGEKLFF.